The 30 T cell receptor beta chains in this list originate from one sample, sequenced in a study of cytomegalovirus exposure and HLA in healthy donors. Primers included in the PCR were 60 Vbeta and 13 Jbeta primers. Some clones are missing from TCRdb's copy, which holds only in-frame ones; the method was immunoSEQ multiplex PCR. This sample has around 180,000 clones; 70% to 80% occur once, and the top ten carry 1.6%. Source material: PBMCs. These receptors were obtained from a woman aged 50 to 65 in good health and CMV-seronegative.

The V gene is TRBV18, the J gene TRBJ1-2, with 7 positions matching TRBD1. Germline CDR1 KGHSH, CDR2 LQKENI. The CDR3 length is 16 residues. Losses at the gene ends were 3 bases for V and 2 bases for J; bases not matched to a gene: 9. CDR3 region: CASSPTFGDSNYGYTF. The CDR3 DNA sequence: TGTGCCAGCTCACCCACCTTTGGGGACAGCAACTATGGCTACACCTTC.

The rearrangement joins TRBV5-1 to TRBJ2-7; 7 bases match TRBD2. This CDR3 is built from 15 residues. V lost 4 bases, J lost 6 bases, and 13 bases stayed unmatched. The germline V gene has CDR1 SGHRS and CDR2 YFSETQ. In DNA form, the CDR3 reads TGCGCCAGCAGCGGATGGGAGGGCCTGGGGGGCGAGCAGTACTTC. Its protein product is CASSGWEGLGGEQYF.

This clone has a handful of counts. In DNA, the CDR3 is TGTGCCAGCTCCTCCGGGACTCCCGCCTACAATGAGCAGTTCTTC. Protein sequence: CASSSGTPAYNEQFF. The chain carries TRBV18 and TRBJ2-1, with D possibly matching TRBD2 (6 bases). CDR1 and CDR2 (germline): KGHSH, LQKENI. The CDR3 covers 15 residues. Trimming pared 6 bases from V and 2 bases from J, leaving 14 bases between.

V gene TRBV30 combines with J gene TRBJ2-1; 7 bases are shared with TRBD1. This CDR3 comprises 13 residues. Looked up from germline, CDR1 is GTSNPN and CDR2 is SVGIG (reference sequence). V gave up 5 bases and J gave up 8 bases; unmatched junction bases: 9. The CDR3 region has the DNA TGTGCCTGGGCTAAGGGACAGTCCTATGAGCAGTTCTTC. It yields the protein CAWAKGQSYEQFF.

This clone was recorded a few times. This rearrangement joins TRBV7-2 to TRBJ1-2; perhaps TRBD1 as D (6 bases). The CDR3 runs 14 residues. V was pared by 2 bases and J by 2 bases, with 9 bases between. Germline V gene lookup returns CDR1 SGHTA and CDR2 FQGNSA. CDR3 in DNA: TGTGCCAGCAGCTTACAGGGGAGCAACTATGGCTACACCTTC. Encoded protein: CASSLQGSNYGYTF. Using reference TRBV7-2 and TRBJ1-2 for the parts outside the CDR3, the full variable domain is GAGVSQSPSNKVTEKGKDVELRCDPISGHTALYWYRQSLGQGLEFLIYFQGNSAPDKSGLPSDRFSAERTGGSVSTLTIQRTQQEDSAVYLCASSLQGSNYGYTFGSGTRLTVV.

The rearrangement uses TRBV5-5 and TRBJ1-4; D is perhaps TRBD1 (5 bases). The CDR3 is 15 amino acids. The V end lost 1 base, the J end lost 0 bases, and 7 bases lay between the germline ends. CDR1 SGHKS and CDR2 YYEKEE come from the germline V gene (reference sequence). This chain's CDR3 is CASSLTGATNEKLFF. For the CDR3, the DNA is TGTGCCAGCAGCTTGACAGGCGCAACTAATGAAAAACTGTTTTTT.

The chain is built from TRBV29-1 and TRBJ2-3; the match to TRBD2 covers 14 bases. V was clipped by 8 bases and J by 5 bases; unmatched bases: 6. Germline lookup yields CDR1 SQVTM and CDR2 ANQGSEA. The CDR3 contains 14 residues. CDR3 coding DNA: TGCAGCACGGGACTAGCGGGAGTTGAAGATACGCAGTATTTT. This gives the protein CSTGLAGVEDTQYF.

V gene TRBV5-5 combines with J gene TRBJ2-1, with 12 bases fitting TRBD2. V was clipped by 4 bases and J by 5 bases; unmatched bases: 4. The CDR3 runs 15 residues. Germline lookup yields CDR1 SGHKS and CDR2 YYEKEE (reference sequence). CDR3 bases: TGTGCCAGCAGCCCGGGACTAGCGGGCCACAATGAGCAGTTCTTC. This encodes CASSPGLAGHNEQFF.

The gene calls are TRBV10-3 and TRBJ2-7, with 9 bases identical to TRBD1. Germline trimming cut 4 bases from V and 7 bases from J; bases unmatched to any gene: 8. This CDR3 has 14 amino acids. Germline V CDR1 and CDR2: ENHRY, SYGVKD. This CDR3 reads CAISGDREGWEQYF. The CDR3 DNA reads as TGTGCCATCAGTGGGGACAGGGAAGGATGGGAGCAGTACTTC.

The V gene is TRBV7-2, the J gene TRBJ2-4, with TRBD1 matching over 9 bases. The CDR3 covers 17 residues. Germline CDR1 SGHTA, CDR2 FQGNSA. Trimming at V came to 5 bases and at J to 3 bases, leaving 11 bases not matched to a gene. CDR3 bases: TGTGCCAGCAGCGCCAGGCCGGGACAGGGAGGCAAAAACATTCAGTACTTC. Encoded protein: CASSARPGQGGKNIQYF.

The genes are TRBV7-2 and TRBJ2-4, with 7 bases aligning to TRBD1. The CDR3 extends over 13 amino acids. The ends lost 7 bases at V and 1 base at J; junction bases unmatched: 1. CDR1 is SGHTA, CDR2 FQGNSA, per germline. The CDR3, as DNA: TGTGCCAGCAAGGGGGCCGCCAAAAACATTCAGTACTTC. It specifies CASKGAAKNIQYF.

V usage is TRBV7-8 and J usage is TRBJ2-1; a weak D match, TRBD2 (6 bases). Germline lookup yields CDR1 SGHVS and CDR2 FQNEAQ. V lost 5 bases, J lost 12 bases, and 8 bases lay in between. The CDR3 spans 10 residues. CDR3: CASSGLTQFF. The CDR3 DNA reads TGTGCCAGCAGCGGACTAACGCAGTTCTTC.

This clone was seen only once. CDR3 in DNA: TGTGCCAGCAGTTTCGGAGGAGCGGGAGGCGAGCAGTACTTC. Amino acid sequence: CASSFGGAGGEQYF. The rearrangement joins TRBV28 to TRBJ2-7, with TRBD2 matching over 9 bases. The ends lost 3 bases at V and 6 bases at J; junction bases unmatched: 6. The CDR3 sequence is 14 residues long. CDR1 and CDR2 from the germline V gene are MDHEN and SYDVKM.

V gene TRBV10-3 combines with J gene TRBJ1-2; D is perhaps TRBD1 (6 bases). Trimming pared 4 bases from V and 10 bases from J, leaving 13 bases between. The CDR3 is 12 residues long. From germline, CDR1 is ENHRY and CDR2 SYGVKD. DNA for the CDR3: TGTGCCATCAGTGTCCAGGGGCCGCACTACACCTTC. Translation gives CAISVQGPHYTF.

This clone has only a few counts. The chain is built from TRBV6-6 and TRBJ1-4, with TRBD1 as a possible D gene (6 bases). The CDR3 is made up of 15 amino acids. V dropped 5 bases and J dropped 7 bases, with 17 bases sitting between them. The germline gives CDR1 MNHNY, CDR2 SVGAGI (reference sequence). This chain's CDR3 is CASSEPGQLGEKLFF. The CDR3 coding sequence is TGTGCCAGCAGTGAGCCCGGACAGCTTGGTGAAAAACTGTTTTTT.

This clone was counted between two and nine times. DNA for the CDR3: TGTGCCAGCAGCCCCTGGGCGGGAGGGCGGGATGAGCAGTTCTTC. This translates into CASSPWAGGRDEQFF. The V and J genes are TRBV6-5 and TRBJ2-1; 9 nucleotides line up with TRBD2. This CDR3 comprises 15 residues. The V gene's germline CDR1 is MNHEY and CDR2 SVGAGI. V was clipped by 6 bases and J by 8 bases; unmatched bases: 11.

This clone has only a few counts. V is TRBV4-1 and J is TRBJ1-1; D gene uncertain. Trimming left V 3 bases short and J 5 bases short, with 13 bases between. Germline CDR1 and CDR2: MGHRA and YSYEKL. This CDR3 has 14 amino acids. The CDR3 bases are TGCGCCAGCAGCCACCAGGACGGGAGGACTGAAGCTTTCTTT. Translating gives CASSHQDGRTEAFF.

The J gene is TRBJ2-1, the V gene TRBV7-2, with D maybe TRBD2 (5 bases). Germline V gene data show CDR1 as SGHTA and CDR2 as FQGNSA. The CDR3 loop spans 17 amino acids. V was pared by 0 bases and J by 9 bases, with 21 bases between. The CDR3 here is CASSLAVSAPIGGEQFF. DNA for the CDR3: TGTGCCAGCAGCTTAGCGGTGTCGGCGCCCATAGGAGGTGAGCAGTTCTTC.

There are a few counts of this clone. The chain links TRBV5-1 to TRBJ1-1, with D perhaps matching TRBD1 (5 bases). Trimming took 10 bases from V and 0 from J, leaving 13 bases between them. The CDR3 loop spans 13 amino acids. The germline V gene encodes CDR1 SGHRS and CDR2 YFSETQ. CDR3 region: CAGKQDLNTEAFF. The CDR3 region has the DNA TGCGCCGGCAAACAGGATCTGAACACTGAAGCTTTCTTT.

V usage is TRBV27 and J usage is TRBJ1-1; D is perhaps TRBD1 (6 bases). V gave up 7 bases and J gave up 4 bases, with 19 bases separating them. Germline lookup yields CDR1 MNHEY and CDR2 SMNVEV (reference sequence). The CDR3 spans 15 residues. The CDR3 nucleotides read TGTGCCAGCACCCCCGCCGGGGGGGCGGGCACTGAAGCTTTCTTT. It encodes CASTPAGGAGTEAFF.

This clone was detected only a few times. The chain carries TRBV6-5 and TRBJ2-3, with 9 bases identical to TRBD1. This CDR3 has 14 amino acids. The germline gives CDR1 MNHEY, CDR2 SVGAGI. The V gene end was trimmed by 6 bases and the J gene end by 7 bases; junction bases not matched to a gene: 8. The CDR3 DNA is TGTGCCAGCAGAACTCCCGGGACAGGGAATACGCAGTATTTT. It translates to CASRTPGTGNTQYF.

This clone was counted a few times. This chain joins TRBV30 and TRBJ1-1; 7 nucleotides agree with TRBD1. The germline CDR1 and CDR2 sequences are GTSNPN and SVGIG (reference sequence). V shed 5 bases and J 7 bases; nucleotides not matched to a gene: 7. The CDR3 runs 12 residues. The CDR3 reads CAWLDRRGEAFF. CDR3 DNA: TGTGCCTGGTTGGACAGGCGGGGTGAAGCTTTCTTT.

The chain has TRBV6-1 and TRBJ2-5; 8 bases align to TRBD1. V shed 5 bases, J shed 5 bases, and the junction held 10 bases outside the gene matches. CDR3 size: 15 residues. In germline, CDR1 is MNHNS, CDR2 SASEGT. The CDR3 protein is CASSPRTGLWETQYF. The CDR3, as DNA: TGTGCCAGCAGTCCACGGACAGGGTTGTGGGAGACCCAGTACTTC.

V usage is TRBV28 and J usage is TRBJ2-7; weak D call: TRBD2 (5 bases). V was clipped by 6 bases and J by 0 bases, with 6 bases between them. This CDR3 is built from 12 residues. Germline CDR1 is MDHEN and CDR2 is SYDVKM. The CDR3 sequence is CASRRDSYEQYF. In DNA, the CDR3 is TGTGCCAGCAGACGGGACTCCTACGAGCAGTACTTC.

The CDR3 protein is CASSQGNTEAFF. CDR3 in DNA: TGTGCCAGCTCCCAGGGGAACACTGAAGCTTTCTTT. V and J are TRBV18 and TRBJ1-1; possibly TRBD1 for D (5 bases). The ends were cut back, 6 bases at V and 1 base at J, with 6 bases in the middle. Per the germline V gene, CDR1 is KGHSH and CDR2 is LQKENI. This CDR3 has 12 amino acids.

The chain couples TRBV6-4 to TRBJ2-3; 8 nucleotides align to TRBD1. Germline CDR1 reads MRHNA; CDR2 reads SNTAGT. V trimming: 3 bases; J trimming: 5 bases; junction bases outside the gene matches: 7. The CDR3 runs 15 residues. CDR3 bases: TGTGCCAGCAGTGATCGGACAGGGTCGAAAGATACGCAGTATTTT. Protein sequence: CASSDRTGSKDTQYF.

V is TRBV5-3 and J is TRBJ2-5, with TRBD1 matching over 9 bases. TRBV5-3 is placed among ORFs of uncertain function. The CDR3 length is 15 residues. With 3 bases clipped from V and 4 bases from J, the junction kept 7 bases outside the gene matches. CDR3 amino acids: CARSSRGGQGETQYF. CDR3 DNA: TGTGCCAGAAGCTCTAGGGGGGGACAGGGAGAGACCCAGTACTTC.

This rearrangement joins TRBV4-3 to TRBJ2-1, with 14 nucleotides matching TRBD2. The V segment lost 3 bases and the J segment 10 bases; nucleotides outside the gene matches: 20. CDR1 LGHNA and CDR2 YSLEER come from the germline V gene. CDR3 length: 20 amino acids. The chain's CDR3 is CASSHETGTSGSAYKIEQFF. The CDR3, as DNA: TGCGCCAGCAGCCATGAAACCGGGACTAGCGGGAGCGCCTACAAGATAGAGCAGTTCTTC.

The CDR3 spells CASSPESGISYEQYF. The CDR3 DNA follows: TGTGCCAGCAGCCCCGAGTCAGGGATCTCCTACGAGCAGTACTTC. This rearrangement joins TRBV7-8 to TRBJ2-7, with D possibly being TRBD1 (5 bases). Germline values: CDR1 SGHVS, CDR2 FQNEAQ. The CDR3 has 15 residues. V gave up 5 bases and J gave up 0 bases, with 14 bases separating them.

This clone was found a few times. The V call is TRBV25-1, the J call TRBJ1-1, with 7 bases lining up with TRBD1. The V gene end was trimmed by 3 bases and the J gene end by 6 bases; junction bases not matched to a gene: 7. Germline V gene sequence: CDR1 MGHDK, CDR2 SYGVNS. The CDR3 covers 14 residues. The CDR3: CASSETGFVAEAFF. In DNA, the CDR3 is TGTGCCAGCAGTGAGACAGGGTTCGTCGCTGAAGCTTTCTTT. Full variable domain (rest looked up from reference TRBV25-1 and TRBJ1-1): EADIYQTPRYLVIGTGKKITLECSQTMGHDKMYWYQQDPGMELHLIHYSYGVNSTEKGDLSSESTVSRIRTEHFPLTLESARPSHTSQYLCASSETGFVAEAFFGQGTRLTVV.